The 2 T cell receptor beta chains given below trace back to one sample, sequenced in a study of CD8 T cells in ankylosing spondylitis. Using its own MiXCR run on the 5' RACE reads, TCRdb lists one record per CDR3 protein. The sample lists fewer than 130,000 distinct CDR3 sequences, less than 25% occurring once. Sequences were obtained from synovial fluid, either unsorted or a sorted T cell fraction (not recorded which). Source of these receptors: a male donor with ankylosing spondylitis.

This clonotype came up many times. The chain joins TRBV29-1 to TRBJ1-6; D uncertain. This CDR3 is built from 13 residues. The ends were cut back, 7 bases at V and 9 bases at J, with 16 bases in the middle. CDR1 and CDR2 from the germline V gene are SQVTM and ANQGSEA. In DNA, the CDR3 is TGCAGCGCCGCCCTCGGGGAAGGTTCACCCCTCCACTTT. Translation: CSAALGEGSPLHF.

The rearrangement uses TRBV20-1 and TRBJ2-5, with D maybe TRBD2 (5 bases). The CDR3 is made up of 12 amino acids. The germline V and J ends were trimmed by 5 bases and 4 bases, with 11 bases remaining between them. Germline V lookup: CDR1 DFQATT, CDR2 SNEGSKA (reference sequence). In DNA, the CDR3 is TGCAGTGCTCCAGGACTGATAGAGACCCAGTACTTC. Amino acid sequence: CSAPGLIETQYF.